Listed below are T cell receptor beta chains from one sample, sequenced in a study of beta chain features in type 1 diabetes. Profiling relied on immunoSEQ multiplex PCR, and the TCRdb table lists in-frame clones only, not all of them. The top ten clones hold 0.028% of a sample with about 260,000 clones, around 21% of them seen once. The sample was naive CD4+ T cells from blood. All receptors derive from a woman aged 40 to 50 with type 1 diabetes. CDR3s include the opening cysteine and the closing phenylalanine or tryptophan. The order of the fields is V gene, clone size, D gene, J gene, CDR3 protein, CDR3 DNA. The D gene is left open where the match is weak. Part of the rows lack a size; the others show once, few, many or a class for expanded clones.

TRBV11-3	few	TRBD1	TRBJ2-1	CASSSDRGNEQFF	TGTGCCAGCAGCTCCGACAGGGGCAATGAGCAGTTCTTC
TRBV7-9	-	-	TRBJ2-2	CASSFPLAGTGELFF	TGTGCCAGCAGCTTCCCCCTAGCAGGTACCGGGGAGCTGTTTTTT
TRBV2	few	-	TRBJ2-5	CASSGLTYQETQYF	TGTGCCAGCAGTGGACTCACGTACCAAGAGACCCAGTACTTC
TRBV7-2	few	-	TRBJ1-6	CASSPAPPPLHF	TGTGCCAGCAGCCCTGCGCCGCCACCCCTCCACTTT
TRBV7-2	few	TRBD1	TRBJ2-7	CASSPGQGLTYEQYF	TGTGCCAGCAGCCCGGGACAGGGGCTAACCTACGAGCAGTACTTC
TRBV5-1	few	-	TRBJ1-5	CASSSDLGGQPQHF	TGCGCCAGCAGCTCCGACCTGGGGGGTCAGCCCCAGCATTTT
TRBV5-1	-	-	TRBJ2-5	CASSLGGLSKETQYF	TGCGCCAGCAGCTTGGGGGGGCTCAGCAAAGAGACCCAGTACTTC
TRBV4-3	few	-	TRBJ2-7	CASSQESSYEQYF	TGCGCCAGCAGCCAAGAGTCGTCCTACGAGCAGTACTTC
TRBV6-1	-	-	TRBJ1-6	CAIYQGIDSPLHF	TGTGCCATTTACCAGGGGATCGATTCACCCCTCCACTTT
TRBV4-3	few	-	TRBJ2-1	CASSQSYNEQFF	TGCGCCAGCAGCCAATCGTACAATGAGCAGTTCTTC
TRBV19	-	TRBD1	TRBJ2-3	CASRTGGTDTQYF	TGTGCCAGTAGGACAGGGGGAACAGATACGCAGTATTTT
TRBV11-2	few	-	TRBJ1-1	CASSSPTGNTEAFF	TGTGCCAGCAGCTCTCCGACAGGGAACACTGAAGCTTTCTTT
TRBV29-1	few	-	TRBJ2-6	CSVDTTGANVLTF	TGCAGCGTAGACACCACTGGGGCCAACGTCCTGACTTTC
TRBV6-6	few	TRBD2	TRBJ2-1	CASSRPRSGGVSEQFF	TGTGCCAGCAGTCGCCCGAGGAGCGGGGGGGTTAGTGAGCAGTTCTTC
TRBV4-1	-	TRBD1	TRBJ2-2	CASSQEQGMTAGELFF	TGCGCCAGCAGCCAAGAACAGGGGATGACCGCCGGGGAGCTGTTTTTT
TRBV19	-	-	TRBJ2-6	CASQASGANVLTF	TGTGCCAGTCAAGCATCTGGGGCCAACGTCCTGACTTTC